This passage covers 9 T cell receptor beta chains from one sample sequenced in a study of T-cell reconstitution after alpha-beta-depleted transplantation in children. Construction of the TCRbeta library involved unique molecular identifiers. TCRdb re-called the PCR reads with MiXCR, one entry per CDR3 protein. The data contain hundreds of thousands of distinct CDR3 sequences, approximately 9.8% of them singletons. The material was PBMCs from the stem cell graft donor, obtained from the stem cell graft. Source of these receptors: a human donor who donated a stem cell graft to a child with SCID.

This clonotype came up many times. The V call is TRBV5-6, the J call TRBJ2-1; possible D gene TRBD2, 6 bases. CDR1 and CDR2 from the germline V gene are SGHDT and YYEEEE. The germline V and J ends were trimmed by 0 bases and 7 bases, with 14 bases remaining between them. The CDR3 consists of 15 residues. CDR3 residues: CASSLDGGPVNEQFF. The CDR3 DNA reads TGTGCCAGCAGCTTGGACGGGGGTCCCGTTAATGAGCAGTTCTTC.

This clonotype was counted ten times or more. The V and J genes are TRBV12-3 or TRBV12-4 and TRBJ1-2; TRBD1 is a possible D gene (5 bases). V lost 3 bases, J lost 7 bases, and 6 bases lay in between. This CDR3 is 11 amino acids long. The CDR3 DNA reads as TGTGCCAGCAGTTTGGGACGTGGCTACACCTTC. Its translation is CASSLGRGYTF.

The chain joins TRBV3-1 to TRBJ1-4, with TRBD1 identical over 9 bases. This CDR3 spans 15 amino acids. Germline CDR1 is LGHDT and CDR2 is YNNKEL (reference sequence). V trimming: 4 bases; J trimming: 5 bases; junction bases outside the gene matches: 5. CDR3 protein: CASSPGQGRNEKLFF. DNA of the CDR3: TGTGCCAGCAGCCCCGGACAGGGGCGAAATGAAAAACTGTTTTTT.

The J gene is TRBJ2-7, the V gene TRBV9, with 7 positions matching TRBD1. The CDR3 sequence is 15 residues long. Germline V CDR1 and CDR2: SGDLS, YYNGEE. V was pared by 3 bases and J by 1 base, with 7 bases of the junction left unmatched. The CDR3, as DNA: TGTGCCAGCAGCGGTGAGCAGGGGGAATCCTACGAGCAGTACTTC. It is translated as CASSGEQGESYEQYF.

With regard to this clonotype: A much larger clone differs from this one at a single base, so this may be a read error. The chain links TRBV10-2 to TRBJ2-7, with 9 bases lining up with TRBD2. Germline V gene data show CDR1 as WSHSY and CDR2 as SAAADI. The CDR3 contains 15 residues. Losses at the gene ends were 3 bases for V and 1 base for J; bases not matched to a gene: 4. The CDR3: CASSDRLAASYEQYF. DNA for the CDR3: TGCGCCAGCAGTGATAGACTAGCGGCATCCTACGAGCAGTACTTC.

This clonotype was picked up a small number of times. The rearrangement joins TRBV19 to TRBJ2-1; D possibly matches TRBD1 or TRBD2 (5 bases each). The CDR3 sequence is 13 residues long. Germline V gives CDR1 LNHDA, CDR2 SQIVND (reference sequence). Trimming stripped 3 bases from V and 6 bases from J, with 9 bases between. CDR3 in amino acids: CASSMGTLNEQFF. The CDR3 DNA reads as TGTGCCAGTAGTATGGGGACCCTCAATGAGCAGTTCTTC. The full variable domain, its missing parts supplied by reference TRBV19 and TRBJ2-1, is DGGITQSPKYLFRKEGQNVTLSCEQNLNHDAMYWYRQDPGQGLRLIYYSQIVNDFQKGDIAEGYSVSREKKESFPLTVTSAQKNPTAFYLCASSMGTLNEQFFGPGTRLTVL.

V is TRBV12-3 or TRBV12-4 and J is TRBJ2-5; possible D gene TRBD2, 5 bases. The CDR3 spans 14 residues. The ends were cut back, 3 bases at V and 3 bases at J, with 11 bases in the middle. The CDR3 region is CASSFLREKETQYF. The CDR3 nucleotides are TGTGCCAGCAGTTTTTTGAGGGAAAAAGAGACCCAGTACTTC.

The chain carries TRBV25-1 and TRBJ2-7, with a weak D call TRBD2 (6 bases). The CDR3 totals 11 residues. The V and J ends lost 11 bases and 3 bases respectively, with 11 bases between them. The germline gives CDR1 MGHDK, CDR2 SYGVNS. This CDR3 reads CALHGGYEQYF. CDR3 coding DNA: TGTGCCTTACACGGGGGCTACGAGCAGTACTTC.

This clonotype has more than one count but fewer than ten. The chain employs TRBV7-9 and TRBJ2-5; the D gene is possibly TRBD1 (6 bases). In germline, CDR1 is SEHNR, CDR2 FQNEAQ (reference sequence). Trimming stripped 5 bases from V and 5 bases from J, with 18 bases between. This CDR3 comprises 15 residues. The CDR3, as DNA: TGTGCCAGCAGCCCCGGATGGGGGCTGGAGGAGACCCAGTACTTC. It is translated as CASSPGWGLEETQYF.